This is a list of T cell receptor beta chains from one sample in a study of T cell responses to AZD1222 COVID-19 vaccine. Assay used: immunoSEQ multiplex PCR; TCRdb lists only in-frame clones, some missing. In the table there are 100,000 or so clones, 70% to 90% of which are singletons. The sequencing here drew on peripheral blood, taken on day 0 of AZD1222 vaccination. Every receptor here comes from an adult in good health. The CDR3 runs from the conserved cysteine through the conserved F or W. D genes are given only for firm matches. The size field is filled for only some rows; it gives once, few, many or a size class.

DNA	CDR3	length	J	V	D	size
TGTGCCAGCAGACAGATAACTAATTCACCCCTCCACTTT	CASRQITNSPLHF	13	TRBJ1-6	TRBV6-5	-	-
TGTGCCAGCCGGACACCGAATTCACCCCTCCACTTT	CASRTPNSPLHF	12	TRBJ1-6	TRBV18	-	-
TGCGCCAGCAGCCAAGAAGCGGGAGGGCCAAGGACCCGACCTGAGTTCTTC	CASSQEAGGPRTRPEFF	17	TRBJ2-1	TRBV4-1	TRBD2	once
TGTGCCAGTAGCCAAACTCCCGGACAGGCCCAAGAGTTC	CASSQTPGQAQEF	13	TRBJ2-7	TRBV19	TRBD1	-
TGTGCCAGCAGTCCTACCAGGGACACCTACGAGCAGTACTTC	CASSPTRDTYEQYF	14	TRBJ2-7	TRBV6-6	-	-
TGTGCCAGCAGTTACGGGGCGGATACGAACACCGGGGAGCTGTTTTTT	CASSYGADTNTGELFF	16	TRBJ2-2	TRBV6-5	-	-
TGCGCCAGCAGCTTGCCAGGGGAAAGGACTGAAGCTTTCTTT	CASSLPGERTEAFF	14	TRBJ1-1	TRBV5-1	-	-
TGTGCCAGCAGTCGATACAGGGGCGAGCAGTACTTC	CASSRYRGEQYF	12	TRBJ2-7	TRBV12-3/TRBV12-4	TRBD1	-
TGTGCCAGCAGAGGGACAGCTGGAAACACCATATATTTT	CASRGTAGNTIYF	13	TRBJ1-3	TRBV6-5	TRBD1	-
TGCGCCAGCAGCTTGGACGGGGGACCGTCAGATACGCAGTATTTT	CASSLDGGPSDTQYF	15	TRBJ2-3	TRBV5-1	-	-
TGTGCCAGCACAATCGGGACAGGGAATCAGCCCCAGCATTTT	CASTIGTGNQPQHF	14	TRBJ1-5	TRBV18	TRBD1	-
TGCAGCGTGGGTGAAACTGAAGCTTTCTTT	CSVGETEAFF	10	TRBJ1-1	TRBV29-1	-	-
TGCAGCGCTACAGGGGTACGCTATGGCTACACCTTC	CSATGVRYGYTF	12	TRBJ1-2	TRBV29-1	TRBD1	-
TGTGCCAGCAGTTTCGCCAGGCAAGAGACCCAGTACTTC	CASSFARQETQYF	13	TRBJ2-5	TRBV12-3/TRBV12-4	-	-
TGCGCCAGCAGCTTGGTGTGGCCGAACACTGAAGCTTTCTTT	CASSLVWPNTEAFF	14	TRBJ1-1	TRBV5-1	-	-
TGTGCCAGCAGCCAAGGTCCGGAGGGGGCGCGCGAGCAGTACTTC	CASSQGPEGAREQYF	15	TRBJ2-7	TRBV3-1/TRBV3-2	-	-
TGTGCCAGCAGTTTATGGGCCGGGGACGGGGGCACTGAAGCTTTCTTT	CASSLWAGDGGTEAFF	16	TRBJ1-1	TRBV28	-	-
TGTGCCAGCAGGGCTGGTGCTGGGGGGAATTCACCCCTCCACTTT	CASRAGAGGNSPLHF	15	TRBJ1-6	TRBV28	-	-
TGTGCCAGCAGTTTAGGGCAGTACGAGCAGTACTTC	CASSLGQYEQYF	12	TRBJ2-7	TRBV28	-	once
TGTGCCAGCAGTATCGACACTGAAGCTTTCTTT	CASSIDTEAFF	11	TRBJ1-1	TRBV28	-	-